The 17 T cell receptor beta chains reported below all come from one sample, sequenced in a study of T cell responses to AZD1222 COVID-19 vaccine. Only in-frame clones appear in the TCRdb table, and some are missing; sequencing was by immunoSEQ multiplex PCR. The top ten clones hold about 5.1% of a sample with 150,000 or so clones, 86% of them seen once. The starting material was peripheral blood, obtained on day 0 of MenACWY control vaccination. These receptor sequences come from an adult in good health.

V is TRBV7-9 and J is TRBJ1-1; D not certain. The germline V gene encodes CDR1 SEHNR and CDR2 FQNEAQ (reference sequence). Trimming cost V 5 bases and J 8 bases, with 9 bases left between them. CDR3 length equals 11 residues. CDR3 sequence reads: CASSLAHEAFF. DNA of the CDR3: TGTGCCAGCAGCCTCGCGCACGAAGCTTTCTTT.

V usage is TRBV24-1 and J usage is TRBJ2-1, with D hard to call. CDR1 and CDR2 from the germline V gene are KGHDR and SFDVKD. The V end was cut by 1 base, the J end by 5 bases, with 2 bases between. The CDR3 has 12 residues. CDR3 sequence: CATSDFNNEQFF. CDR3 nucleotide sequence: TGTGCCACCAGTGATTTTAACAATGAGCAGTTCTTC.

Only one count was recorded for this clone. The chain employs TRBV19 and TRBJ2-3, with TRBD2 matching 8 bases. The CDR3 is made up of 16 amino acids. V shed 10 bases, J shed 3 bases, and the junction held 15 bases outside the gene matches. Per germline, CDR1 LNHDA and CDR2 SQIVND (reference sequence). In nucleotides, the CDR3 is TGTGCCACCGCCCCGGGGGGGGCAAGTGGGACAGATACGCAGTATTTT. This translates into CATAPGGASGTDTQYF.

The V gene is TRBV3-1 (or the pseudogene TRBV3-2), the J gene TRBJ1-4; no firm D call. This CDR3 has 14 amino acids. Deletions cut 4 bases from V and 7 bases from J, with 13 bases between. Per the germline V gene, CDR1 is LGHDT and CDR2 is YNNKEL (reference sequence). CDR3 coding DNA: TGTGCCAGCAGCCTTTCCCAGCGGGGTGAAAAACTGTTTTTT. This sequence encodes CASSLSQRGEKLFF.

This clone was seen more than once but under ten times. The rearrangement joins TRBV5-1 to TRBJ1-6; D may be TRBD1 (6 bases). Germline assignment: CDR1 SGHRS and CDR2 YFSETQ. The CDR3 contains 15 residues. Trimming cost V 4 bases and J 7 bases, with 15 bases left between them. CDR3 residues: CASSISGARNSPLHF. DNA for the CDR3: TGCGCCAGCAGCATTTCGGGGGCACGGAATTCACCCCTCCACTTT.

This clone was picked up one time. V and J are TRBV5-1 and TRBJ2-1; D is unclear. Germline CDR1 is SGHRS and CDR2 is YFSETQ. Trimming stripped 0 bases from V and 6 bases from J, with 7 bases between. The CDR3 is 13 amino acids. CDR3 region: CASSLVRVNEQFF. CDR3 DNA sequence: TGCGCCAGCAGCTTGGTTAGGGTCAATGAGCAGTTCTTC.

The sample holds one count of this clone. This rearrangement joins TRBV5-1 to TRBJ2-3; D unclear. Trimming removed 3 bases at V and 0 bases at J, with 11 bases between. Germline V gene data show CDR1 as SGHRS and CDR2 as YFSETQ. The CDR3 length is 15 residues. In DNA form, the CDR3 reads TGCGCCAGCAGCTCCGATCCTATAAGCACAGATACGCAGTATTTT. Amino acid sequence: CASSSDPISTDTQYF.

This chain connects TRBV4-2 to TRBJ2-5; D gene unclear. The CDR3 runs 14 residues. The V gene's germline CDR1 is LGHNA and CDR2 YNFKEQ. V lost 3 bases, J lost 4 bases, and 12 bases lay in between. DNA of the CDR3: TGTGCCAGCAGCCACGCTCTAGTCTCAGAGACCCAGTACTTC. Protein sequence: CASSHALVSETQYF.

The chain recombines TRBV29-1 with TRBJ1-2; D possibly corresponds to TRBD1 (5 bases). The CDR3 runs 14 residues. CDR1 and CDR2 (germline): SQVTM, ANQGSEA. With 8 bases removed from V and 1 base from J, the gap between germline ends came to 17 bases. The CDR3 region is CSSLTDANNYGYTF. The CDR3 coding sequence is TGCAGCTCACTGACAGACGCTAATAACTATGGCTACACCTTC.

The chain is built from TRBV9 and TRBJ1-6; 10 nucleotides line up with TRBD1. The CDR3 has 15 residues. J lost 7 bases, V lost 1 base, and 2 bases had no gene match. Germline assignment: CDR1 SGDLS and CDR2 YYNGEE. The CDR3 bases are TGTGCCAGCAGCGTACCGGGACAGGGGAATTCACCCCTCCACTTT. Amino acids: CASSVPGQGNSPLHF.

The chain employs TRBV7-8 and TRBJ1-6; tentative D call: TRBD1 (5 bases). The V end was cut by 5 bases, the J end by 8 bases, with 7 bases between. Germline V gives CDR1 SGHVS, CDR2 FQNEAQ. There are 12 residues in the CDR3. The DNA for the CDR3 is TGTGCCAGCAGCGCGGGGGATTCACCCCTCCACTTT. It specifies CASSAGDSPLHF.

The chain employs TRBV27 and TRBJ2-6; TRBD1 might be the D (6 bases). Trimming stripped 5 bases from V and 9 bases from J, with 11 bases between. The germline V gene encodes CDR1 MNHEY and CDR2 SMNVEV (reference sequence). This CDR3 spans 13 amino acids. As DNA, the CDR3 is TGTGCCAGCAGTAGACGACAGGACAACGTCCTGACTTTC. Translating it yields CASSRRQDNVLTF.

This clone was seen only once. This chain uses TRBV9 with TRBJ1-6, with TRBD1 matching over 11 bases. Germline-derived CDR1 and CDR2 are SGDLS and YYNGEE. The V segment lost 4 bases and the J segment 7 bases; nucleotides outside the gene matches: 7. CDR3 length: 16 amino acids. The CDR3 here is CASSLGTGGVNSPLHF. In DNA, the CDR3 is TGTGCCAGCAGCCTCGGGACAGGGGGAGTGAATTCACCCCTCCACTTT.

The rearrangement links TRBV15 to TRBJ1-3; weak D call: TRBD1 (6 bases). Trimming removed 5 bases at V and 0 bases at J, with 11 bases between. The V gene's germline CDR1 is LNHNV and CDR2 YYDKDF (reference sequence). The CDR3 loop spans 15 amino acids. CDR3 in amino acids: CATSLGGYSGNTIYF. As DNA, the CDR3 is TGTGCCACCAGCCTTGGGGGCTACTCTGGAAACACCATATATTTT.

The chain joins TRBV19 to TRBJ1-1; D ambiguous. Germline lookup yields CDR1 LNHDA and CDR2 SQIVND (reference sequence). This CDR3 contains 13 residues. Trimming stripped 3 bases from V and 0 bases from J, with 5 bases between. The CDR3 is CASSIDVNTEAFF. In DNA form, the CDR3 reads TGTGCCAGTAGTATTGATGTGAACACTGAAGCTTTCTTT.

This chain links TRBV5-4 with TRBJ1-3; tentative D call: TRBD1 (5 bases). Germline V lookup: CDR1 SGHNT, CDR2 YYREEE (reference sequence). V gave up 1 base and J gave up 0 bases, with 8 bases separating them. The CDR3 contains 15 residues. The CDR3 loop is CASSLTGSSGNTIYF. The CDR3 DNA follows: TGTGCCAGCAGCTTGACAGGCAGCTCTGGAAACACCATATATTTT.

The genes are TRBV5-1 and TRBJ1-2; no clear D gene. Trimming shortened V by 0 bases and J by 8 bases, and 11 bases separated the two germline ends. The CDR3 covers 13 residues. The germline gives CDR1 SGHRS, CDR2 YFSETQ. CDR3 sequence reads: CASSLDSSQGYTF. DNA for the CDR3: TGCGCCAGCAGCTTGGACAGCTCTCAGGGCTACACCTTC.